Given below is one T cell receptor beta chain in context. No cognate antigen has been identified for it. Base qualities are missing; no much larger clone stands one base away. This record comes from a study of cytomegalovirus exposure and HLA in healthy donors (dated by TCRdb to about 2017). About the full investigation: According to a later analysis, the 120 or so validation repertoires were produced on the same platform as the 700 or so repertoires of the first cohort. The aim of the study was to test whether cataloging public T cell receptors could identify signatures of past pathogen exposure. A separate validation cohort of 100 to 150 different subjects was used in addition to the approximately 610-subject first cohort. To predict cytomegalovirus infection status, the study combined high-throughput TCR immunosequencing, statistical association of individual TCRs with disease status, and machine learning. Here is what the overall study found, with its caveats: A few of the identified cytomegalovirus-associated TCR beta chains were confirmed in vitro to be specific for cytomegalovirus antigens. Most TCR sequences were seen in very few donors, while some public TCRs were found in many individuals. In the study, some 160 TCR beta chains were listed as associated with cytomegalovirus. A later analysis found that TCRs clustered in the first cohort also tended to co-occur in the 95 to 150 validation repertoires, with 94% of cluster scores above 0. According to the authors, the approach could potentially be generalized to other disease states and immunological phenotypes. The classifier was reported to diagnose cytomegalovirus status with high specificity and sensitivity in both the original cohort and the validation cohort. The validation cohort had no HLA typing available for a later analysis, so co-occurrence within that cohort was assessed over all 120 or so repertoires.

Separate from the approximately 670-subject first cohort, the validation cohort of over 90 subjects was the group to which the donors belonged. Counted from cysteine to phenylalanine, this CDR3 has 14 amino acids. Left in the record is the CDR3 DNA by itself, 42 bases read in frame from the first base. From a lookup of the germline V gene, CDR1 and CDR2 are MNHEY and SVGAGI. Trimmed from V: 0 bases; trimmed from J: 6 bases; junction bases lacking a gene match: 3. Libraries were constructed by the immunoSEQ multiplex PCR assay. The study's own analysis went as follows. A statistical classification framework was built for diagnosing cytomegalovirus status from the catalog of TCR beta chain sequences. Not all clones reach the TCRdb copy of this immuneACCESS table, which keeps in-frame sequences only. Checked studies attribute under half of the gap to unresolved V genes and leave the rest unexplained. V and J calls and clone size are as listed in that table; D and trimming were resolved from the DNA. The sample table contains hundreds of thousands of clones; only one count was recorded for roughly 88% of them. The ten largest clones add up to 0.8% to 0.85% of the sample.

The specimen sequenced was PBMCs. The origin of this receptor is a woman aged 18 to 35 in good health and CMV-seronegative. Recombination connected TRBV6-5 to TRBJ2-5, with 8 bases aligning to TRBD2. The CDR3: CASSYSGGAKTQYF. The DNA sequence is given as TGTGCCAGCAGTTACTCCGGGGGGGCGAAGACCCAGTACTTC.